This T cell receptor beta chain was sequenced during a study of blood T cell repertoires in COVID-19. Across the whole study: Italy, Spain and the United States were the sources of the convalescent and acute COVID-19 samples. In each case, the material was cDNA or gDNA derived from T cells, B-cell-depleted T cells, or PBMCs.

The authors' processing: Estimation of nucleated cell counts relied on the amplification of reference gene primers. TCRdb's table, derived via immunoSEQ multiplex PCR, lists solely in-frame clones and lacks some. The V and J calls and the clone size are those of that table, but D and trimming were determined from the DNA. This sample has approximately 100,000 clones, with about 84% found just once. The CDR3 covers 13 residues. In germline, CDR1 is KGHDR, CDR2 SFDVKD. V trimming: 5 bases; J trimming: 10 bases; junction bases outside the gene matches: 6. A few counts support this clone. The receptor was isolated from a man between 60 and 70 years old with acute or convalescent COVID-19. The chain links TRBV24-1 to TRBJ1-5, with 8 nucleotides matching TRBD1. Sequencing was carried out using peripheral blood. CDR3 sequence (DNA): TGTGCCACCAGTGGCGACAGGGGCAGTCCCCAGCATTTT. Translating gives CATSGDRGSPQHF.